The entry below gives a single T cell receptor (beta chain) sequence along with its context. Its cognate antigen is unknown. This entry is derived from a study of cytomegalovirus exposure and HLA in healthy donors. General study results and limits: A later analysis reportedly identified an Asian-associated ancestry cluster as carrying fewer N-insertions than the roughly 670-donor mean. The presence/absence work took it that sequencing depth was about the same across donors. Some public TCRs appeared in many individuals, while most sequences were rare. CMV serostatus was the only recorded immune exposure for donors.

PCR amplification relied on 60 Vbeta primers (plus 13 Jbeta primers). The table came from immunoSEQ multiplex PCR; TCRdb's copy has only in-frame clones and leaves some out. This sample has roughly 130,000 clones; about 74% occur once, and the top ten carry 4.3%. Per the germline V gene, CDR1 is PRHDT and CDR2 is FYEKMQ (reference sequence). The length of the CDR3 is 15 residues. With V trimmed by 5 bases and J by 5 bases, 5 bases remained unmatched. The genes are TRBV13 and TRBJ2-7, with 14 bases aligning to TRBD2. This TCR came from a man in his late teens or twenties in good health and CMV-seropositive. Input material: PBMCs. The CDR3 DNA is TGTGCCAGCAGCGGGACTAGCGGGAGACCGGACGAGCAGTACTTC. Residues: CASSGTSGRPDEQYF. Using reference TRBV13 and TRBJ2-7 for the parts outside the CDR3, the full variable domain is AAGVIQSPRHLIKEKRETATLKCYPIPRHDTVYWYQQGPGQDPQFLISFYEKMQSDKGSIPDRFSAQQFSDYHSELNMSSLELGDSALYFCASSGTSGRPDEQYFGPGTRLTVT.